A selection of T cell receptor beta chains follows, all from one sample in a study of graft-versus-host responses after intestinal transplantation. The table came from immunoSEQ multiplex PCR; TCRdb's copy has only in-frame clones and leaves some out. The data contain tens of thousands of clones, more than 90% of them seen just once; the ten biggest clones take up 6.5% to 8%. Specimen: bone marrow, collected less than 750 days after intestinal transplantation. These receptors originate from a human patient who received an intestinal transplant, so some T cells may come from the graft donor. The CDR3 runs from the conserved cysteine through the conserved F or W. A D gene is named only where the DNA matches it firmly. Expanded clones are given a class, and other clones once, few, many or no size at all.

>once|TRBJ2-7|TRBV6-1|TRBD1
CASIAQGQDYEQYF
TGTGCCAGCATCGCACAGGGGCAGGACTACGAGCAGTACTTC
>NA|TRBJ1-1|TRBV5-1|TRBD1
CASSLYGRGTMNTEAFF
TGCGCCAGCAGCTTGTATGGCAGGGGGACCATGAACACTGAAGCTTTCTTT
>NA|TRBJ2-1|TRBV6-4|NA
CASSDGTSGEQFF
TGTGCCAGCAGTGACGGGACTTCAGGTGAGCAGTTCTTC
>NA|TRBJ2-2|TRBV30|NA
CAWSVFGTSHTGELFF
TGTGCCTGGAGTGTTTTCGGGACTTCCCACACCGGGGAGCTGTTTTTT
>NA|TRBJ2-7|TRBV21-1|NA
CASSPGTGGYEQYF
TGTGCCAGCAGCCCCGGGACAGGGGGCTACGAGCAGTACTTC
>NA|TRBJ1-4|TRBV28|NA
CASSSLGAANEKLFF
TGTGCCAGCAGTTCATTAGGTGCGGCGAATGAAAAACTGTTTTTT
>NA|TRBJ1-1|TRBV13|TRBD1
CASNTQGDSLNTEAFF
TGTGCCAGCAATACTCAGGGGGACTCCCTTAACACTGAAGCTTTCTTT
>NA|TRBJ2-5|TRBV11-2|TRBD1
CASSSTAGTGVQETQYF
TGTGCCAGCAGCTCAACGGCCGGGACAGGGGTACAAGAGACCCAGTACTTC
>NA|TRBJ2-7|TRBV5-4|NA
CASSLYPGTRTYEQYF
TGTGCCAGCAGCTTGTATCCAGGGACAAGGACCTACGAGCAGTACTTC
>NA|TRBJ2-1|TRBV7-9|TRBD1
CASSPLPGQGFGEQFF
TGTGCCAGCAGCCCTCTCCCGGGACAGGGGTTTGGTGAGCAGTTCTTC
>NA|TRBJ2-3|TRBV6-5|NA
CASSAGTADTQYF
TGTGCCAGCAGTGCAGGGACTGCAGATACGCAGTATTTT
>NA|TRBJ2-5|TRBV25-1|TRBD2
CASSERGGTETQYF
TGTGCCAGCAGTGAACGGGGGGGGACCGAGACCCAGTACTTC
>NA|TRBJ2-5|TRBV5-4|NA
CASSSGLAGRETQYF
TGTGCCAGCAGCTCGGGGTTGGCAGGGAGGGAGACCCAGTACTTC
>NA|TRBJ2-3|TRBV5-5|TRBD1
CASSKPGQGGDTQYF
TGTGCCAGCAGCAAGCCGGGACAGGGAGGAGATACGCAGTATTTT
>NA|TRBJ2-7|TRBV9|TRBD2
CASSSTSGKHEQYF
TGTGCCAGCAGCTCAACAAGCGGGAAACACGAGCAGTACTTC
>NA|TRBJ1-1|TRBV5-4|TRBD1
CASSLPGTGKLYTEAFF
TGTGCCAGCAGCCTACCTGGGACAGGGAAATTGTACACTGAAGCTTTCTTT
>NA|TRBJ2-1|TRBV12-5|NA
CASGLSLVVDEQFF
TGTGCTAGTGGTTTGTCCCTAGTGGTCGATGAGCAGTTCTTC
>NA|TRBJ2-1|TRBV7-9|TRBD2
CASSLGLAGNNEQFF
TGTGCCAGCAGCTTAGGACTAGCGGGTAACAATGAGCAGTTCTTC
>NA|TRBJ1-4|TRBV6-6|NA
CASRTAQGTNEKLFF
TGTGCCAGCAGGACAGCCCAGGGGACTAATGAAAAACTGTTTTTT
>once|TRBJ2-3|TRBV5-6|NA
CASSLGDTLASGDTQYF
TGTGCCAGCAGCTTGGGGGACACCCTAGCATCTGGAGATACGCAGTATTTT
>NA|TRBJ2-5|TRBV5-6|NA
CASSLEGKGKETQYF
TGTGCCAGCAGCTTGGAGGGGAAAGGGAAAGAGACCCAGTACTTC
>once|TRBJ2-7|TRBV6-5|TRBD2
CASSFSGSPNEQYF
TGTGCCAGTTCTTTTAGCGGGAGTCCCAACGAGCAGTACTTC
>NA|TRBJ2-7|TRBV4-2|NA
CASRPGPGSYEQYF
TGTGCCAGCAGACCCGGCCCGGGATCCTACGAGCAGTACTTC
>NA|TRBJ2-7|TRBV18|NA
CASSPSSSRNEQYF
TGTGCCAGCTCACCATCGTCTTCTCGGAACGAGCAGTACTTC
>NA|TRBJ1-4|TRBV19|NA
CASSIRREKLFF
TGTGCCAGTAGTATAAGGCGAGAAAAACTGTTTTTT
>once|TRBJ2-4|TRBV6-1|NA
CASRRTKNIQYF
TGTGCCAGCAGAAGGACCAAAAACATTCAGTACTTC
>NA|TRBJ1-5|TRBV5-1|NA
CASSFSPEWPQHF
TGCGCCAGCAGCTTCAGCCCCGAATGGCCCCAGCATTTT
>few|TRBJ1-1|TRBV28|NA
CASSLRFRAFF
TGTGCCAGCAGTTTGAGGTTCCGAGCTTTCTTT
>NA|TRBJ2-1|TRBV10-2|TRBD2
CASSTPGLAGNNEQFF
TGCGCCAGCAGTACTCCGGGACTAGCGGGTAACAATGAGCAGTTCTTC
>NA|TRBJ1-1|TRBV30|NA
CAWSVTAGNTEAFF
TGTGCCTGGAGTGTAACGGCAGGGAACACTGAAGCTTTCTTT
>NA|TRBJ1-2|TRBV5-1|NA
CASSVTGTNYGYTF
TGCGCCAGCAGTGTGACCGGCACTAACTATGGCTACACCTTC
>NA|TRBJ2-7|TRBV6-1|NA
CASRVAYEQYF
TGTGCCAGCAGGGTCGCCTACGAGCAGTACTTC
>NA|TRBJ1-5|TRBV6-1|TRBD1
CASSATGISNQPQHF
TGTGCCAGCAGTGCGACAGGGATTAGCAATCAGCCCCAGCATTTT
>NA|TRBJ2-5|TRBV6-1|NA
CASILRGGEETQYF
TGTGCCAGCATATTGAGAGGAGGGGAAGAGACCCAGTACTTC
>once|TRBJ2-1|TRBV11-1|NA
CASRPPSYNEQFF
TGTGCCAGCAGACCTCCGTCATACAATGAGCAGTTCTTC
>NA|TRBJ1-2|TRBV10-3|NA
CAISQTRANYGYTF
TGTGCCATCAGCCAGACGAGAGCTAACTATGGCTACACCTTC
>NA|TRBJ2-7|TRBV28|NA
CASSLTDLLTYEQYF
TGTGCCAGCAGTCTCACGGACTTATTAACCTACGAGCAGTACTTC
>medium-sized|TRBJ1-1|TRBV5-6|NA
CASNQPNTEAFF
TGTGCCAGCAACCAGCCGAACACTGAAGCTTTCTTT
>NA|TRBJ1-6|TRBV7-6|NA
CASSSGGLVHF
TGTGCCAGCAGCTCCGGGGGATTAGTCCACTTT
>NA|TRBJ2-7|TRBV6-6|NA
CASSYSKGEQYF
TGTGCCAGCAGTTACTCGAAGGGGGAGCAGTACTTC
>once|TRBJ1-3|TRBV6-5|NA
CASSGRYGNTIYF
TGTGCCAGCAGTGGAAGATATGGAAACACCATATATTTT
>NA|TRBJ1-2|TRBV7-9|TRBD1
CASSHPGQGGQNYGYTF
TGTGCCAGCAGCCATCCGGGACAGGGGGGGCAGAACTATGGCTACACCTTC
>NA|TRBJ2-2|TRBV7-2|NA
CASRQRTRAGELFF
TGTGCCAGCAGGCAGAGGACCCGCGCCGGGGAGCTGTTTTTT
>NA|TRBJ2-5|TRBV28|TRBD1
CASSFTGTGAYRDQETQYF
TGTGCCAGCAGTTTTACCGGGACAGGGGCCTACAGGGACCAAGAGACCCAGTACTTC
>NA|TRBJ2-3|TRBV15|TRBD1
CATSRNRGPTTDTQYF
TGTGCCACCAGCAGAAACAGGGGACCCACCACAGATACGCAGTATTTT
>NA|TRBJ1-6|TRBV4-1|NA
CASTSAWGSYNSPLHF
TGCGCCAGCACCTCGGCATGGGGCTCCTATAATTCACCCCTCCACTTT
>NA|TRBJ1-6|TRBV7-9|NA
CASSGTSSYNSPLHF
TGTGCCAGCAGCGGAACGAGCTCCTATAATTCACCCCTCCACTTT
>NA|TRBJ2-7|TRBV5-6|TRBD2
CASSLTREGEQYF
TGTGCCAGCAGCTTAACAAGGGAGGGCGAGCAGTACTTC
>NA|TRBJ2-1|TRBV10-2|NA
CASEEGMDEQFF
TGCGCCAGCGAAGAAGGAATGGATGAGCAGTTCTTC
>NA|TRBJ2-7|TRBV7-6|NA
CASSLDAGVTYEQYF
TGTGCCAGCAGCTTAGACGCAGGGGTAACCTACGAGCAGTACTTC
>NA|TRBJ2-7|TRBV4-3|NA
CASRNLRGDYEQYF
TGCGCCAGCAGAAATCTCAGGGGGGATTACGAGCAGTACTTC
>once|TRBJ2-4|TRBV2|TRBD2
CAGRLAEAKNIQYF
TGTGCCGGGCGACTAGCGGAGGCCAAAAACATTCAGTACTTC